Listed below are T cell receptor beta chains from one sample, sequenced in a study of blood T cell repertoires in COVID-19. The repertoire was sequenced with immunoSEQ multiplex PCR; TCRdb's copy has only in-frame clones and lacks some. The sample lists under 200,000 clones, about 83% occurring once. The sample consisted of PBMCs or T cells enriched from blood (not recorded which). These receptors came from a woman aged 50 to 60 in a cohort exposed to, infected with or recovered from COVID-19 (not recorded which). The CDR3 runs from the conserved cysteine through the conserved F or W. D genes are given only for firm matches. Clone size, where shown, is once, few, many, or a class for clones that have expanded.

V gene,clone size,J gene,D gene,CDR3 protein,CDR3 DNA
TRBV4-3,NA,TRBJ1-5,NA,CASSLRGNEEPQHF,TGCGCCAGCAGCCTAAGGGGGAATGAAGAGCCCCAGCATTTT
TRBV27,few,TRBJ1-6,NA,CASRNTGSDNSPLHF,TGTGCCAGCAGGAATACAGGGTCCGATAATTCACCCCTCCACTTT
TRBV7-6,NA,TRBJ2-1,NA,CASSYYNEQFF,TGTGCCAGCTCCTACTACAATGAGCAGTTCTTC
TRBV19,NA,TRBJ1-1,NA,CASSPGLLNTEAFF,TGTGCCAGTAGCCCGGGACTCCTGAACACTGAAGCTTTCTTT
TRBV19,few,TRBJ1-2,TRBD1,CASSPDRGLGYTF,TGTGCCAGTAGTCCCGACAGGGGACTTGGCTACACCTTC
TRBV15,NA,TRBJ2-3,NA,CATSRGSGGGPDTQYF,TGTGCCACCAGCAGAGGATCCGGGGGAGGCCCAGATACGCAGTATTTT
TRBV11-1,NA,TRBJ2-7,NA,CASSLDPGNSYEQYF,TGTGCCAGCAGCTTAGATCCGGGGAACTCCTACGAGCAGTACTTC
TRBV11-2,NA,TRBJ1-2,NA,CASSLESGATYGYTF,TGTGCCAGCAGCTTAGAATCAGGGGCCACCTATGGCTACACCTTC
TRBV7-9,NA,TRBJ1-5,TRBD1,CASSPAGGYQPQHF,TGTGCCAGCAGCCCCGCAGGGGGGTATCAGCCCCAGCATTTT
TRBV6-5,NA,TRBJ2-7,TRBD1,CASRRRDRDGEQYF,TGTGCCAGCAGACGCCGGGACAGGGATGGCGAGCAGTACTTC
TRBV4-2,NA,TRBJ2-1,TRBD2,CASSQDVSSGIDEQFF,TGTGCCAGCAGCCAAGATGTCTCTAGCGGGATTGATGAGCAGTTCTTC
TRBV6-2/TRBV6-3,NA,TRBJ2-3,TRBD2,CASSFTSGRAGSTDTQYF,TGTGCCAGCAGTTTTACTAGCGGGAGGGCCGGAAGCACAGATACGCAGTATTTT
TRBV18,NA,TRBJ2-6,TRBD1,CASSPQNRGSGANVLTF,TGTGCCAGCTCACCACAAAACAGGGGTTCTGGGGCCAACGTCCTGACTTTC
TRBV28,NA,TRBJ2-7,NA,CASSLEDSYEQYF,TGTGCCAGCAGTTTAGAGGACAGCTACGAGCAGTACTTC
TRBV5-5,NA,TRBJ2-6,TRBD2,CASSFNFRAGGPSGANVLTF,TGTGCCAGCAGCTTTAATTTTCGAGCGGGAGGGCCCTCTGGGGCCAACGTCCTGACTTTC